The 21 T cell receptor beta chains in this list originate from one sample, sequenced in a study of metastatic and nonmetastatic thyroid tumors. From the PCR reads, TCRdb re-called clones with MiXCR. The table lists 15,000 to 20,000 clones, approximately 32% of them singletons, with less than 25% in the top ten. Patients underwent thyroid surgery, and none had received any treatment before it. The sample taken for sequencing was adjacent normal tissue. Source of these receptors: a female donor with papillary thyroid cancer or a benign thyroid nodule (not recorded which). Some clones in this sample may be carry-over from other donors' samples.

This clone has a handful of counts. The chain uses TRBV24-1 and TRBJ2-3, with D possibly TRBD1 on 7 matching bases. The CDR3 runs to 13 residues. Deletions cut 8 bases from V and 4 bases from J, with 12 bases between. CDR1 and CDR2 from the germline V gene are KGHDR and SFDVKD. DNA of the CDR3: TGTGCCACCAAGGCCAGGGGGGCAGATACGCAGTATTTT. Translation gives CATKARGADTQYF.

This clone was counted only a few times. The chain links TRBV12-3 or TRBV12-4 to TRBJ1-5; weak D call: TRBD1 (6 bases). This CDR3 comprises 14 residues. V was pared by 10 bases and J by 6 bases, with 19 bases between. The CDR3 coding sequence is TGTGCCACCCAAGGGGGGGGATTGAGTCAGCCCCAGCATTTT. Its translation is CATQGGGLSQPQHF.

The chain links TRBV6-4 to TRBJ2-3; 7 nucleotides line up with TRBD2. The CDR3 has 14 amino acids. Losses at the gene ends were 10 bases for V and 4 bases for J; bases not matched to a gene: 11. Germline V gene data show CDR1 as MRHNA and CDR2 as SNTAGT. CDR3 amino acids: CATSQRGSADTQYF. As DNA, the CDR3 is TGTGCCACAAGTCAGCGGGGTTCAGCAGATACGCAGTATTTT.

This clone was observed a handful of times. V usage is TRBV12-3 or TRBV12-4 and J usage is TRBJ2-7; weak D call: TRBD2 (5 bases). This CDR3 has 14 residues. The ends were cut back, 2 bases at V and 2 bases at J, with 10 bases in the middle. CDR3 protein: CASSLRTPTYEQYF. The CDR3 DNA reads TGTGCCAGCAGTTTAAGGACTCCTACCTACGAGCAGTACTTC.

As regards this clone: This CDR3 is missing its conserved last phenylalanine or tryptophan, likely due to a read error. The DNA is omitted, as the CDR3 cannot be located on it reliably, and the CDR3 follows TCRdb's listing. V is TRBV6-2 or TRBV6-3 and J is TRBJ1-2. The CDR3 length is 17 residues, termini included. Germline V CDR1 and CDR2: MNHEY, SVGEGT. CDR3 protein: CASSPSRTLQTNYGSTL.

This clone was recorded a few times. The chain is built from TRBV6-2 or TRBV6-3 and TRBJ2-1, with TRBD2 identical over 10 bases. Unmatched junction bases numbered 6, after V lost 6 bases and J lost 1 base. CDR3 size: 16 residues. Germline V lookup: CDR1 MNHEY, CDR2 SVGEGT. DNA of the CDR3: TGTGCCAGCAGACCTAGCGGGGGTCTTTCCTACAATGAGCAGTTCTTC. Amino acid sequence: CASRPSGGLSYNEQFF.

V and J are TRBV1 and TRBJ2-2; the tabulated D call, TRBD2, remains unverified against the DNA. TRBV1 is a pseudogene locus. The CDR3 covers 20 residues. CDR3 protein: CASSQDNIERVAGVSGELFF. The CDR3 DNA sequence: TGCGCCAGCAGCCAAGATAATATAGAGAGGGTAGCGGGAGTCTCCGGGGAGCTGTTTTTT.

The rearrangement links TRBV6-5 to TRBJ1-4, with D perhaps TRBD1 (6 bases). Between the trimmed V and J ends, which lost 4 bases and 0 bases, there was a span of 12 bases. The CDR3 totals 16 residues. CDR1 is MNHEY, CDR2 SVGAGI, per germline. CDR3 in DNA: TGTGCCAGCAGTTCTCGTACAGGGTCAACTAATGAAAAACTGTTTTTT. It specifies CASSSRTGSTNEKLFF.

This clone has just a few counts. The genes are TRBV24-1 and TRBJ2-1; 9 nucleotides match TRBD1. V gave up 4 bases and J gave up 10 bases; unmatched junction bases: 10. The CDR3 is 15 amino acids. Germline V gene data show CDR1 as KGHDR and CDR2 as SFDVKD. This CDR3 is CATSDLDRGVEEQFF. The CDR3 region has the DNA TGTGCCACCAGTGACCTGGACAGGGGAGTGGAAGAGCAGTTCTTC.

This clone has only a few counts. CDR3 sequence (DNA): TGTGCCAGCAGTTTAGGCCCGGACTGGGCCTCTGGAAACACCATATATTTT. Encoded protein: CASSLGPDWASGNTIYF. J is TRBJ1-3 and V is TRBV28, with D uncertain. The CDR3 loop spans 17 amino acids. From germline, CDR1 is MDHEN and CDR2 SYDVKM. The V end was cut by 2 bases, the J end by 0 bases, with 14 bases between. The full variable domain, completed using reference TRBV28 and TRBJ1-3, is DVKVTQSSRYLVKRTGEKVFLECVQDMDHENMFWYRQDPGLGLRLIYFSYDVKMKEKGDIPEGYSVSREKKERFSLILESASTNQTSMYLCASSLGPDWASGNTIYFGEGSWLTVV.

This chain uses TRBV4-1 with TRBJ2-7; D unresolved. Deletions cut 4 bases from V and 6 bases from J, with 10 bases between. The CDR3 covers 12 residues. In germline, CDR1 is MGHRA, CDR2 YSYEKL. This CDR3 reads CASSLASGEQYF. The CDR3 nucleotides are TGCGCCAGCAGCCTGGCCTCGGGCGAGCAGTACTTC.

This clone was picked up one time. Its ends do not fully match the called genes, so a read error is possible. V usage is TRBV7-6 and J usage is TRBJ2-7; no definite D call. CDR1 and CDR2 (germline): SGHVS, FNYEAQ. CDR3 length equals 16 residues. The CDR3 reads CASSLGTDPRLYELYF. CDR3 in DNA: TGTGCCAGCAGCCTCGGCACCGACCCACGTTTGTACGAGCTGTACTTC.

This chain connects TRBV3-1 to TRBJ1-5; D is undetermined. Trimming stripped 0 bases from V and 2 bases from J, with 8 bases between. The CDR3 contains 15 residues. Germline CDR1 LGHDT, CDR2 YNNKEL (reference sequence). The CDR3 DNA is TGTGCCAGCAGCCAAGATCTCCTGGGCAATCAGCCCCAGCATTTT. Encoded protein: CASSQDLLGNQPQHF.

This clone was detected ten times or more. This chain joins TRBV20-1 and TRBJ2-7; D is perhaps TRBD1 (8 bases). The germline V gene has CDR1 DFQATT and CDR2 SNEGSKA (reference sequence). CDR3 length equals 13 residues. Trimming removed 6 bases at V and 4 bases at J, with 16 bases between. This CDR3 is CSANIQGGYEQYF. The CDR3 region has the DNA TGCAGTGCGAACATACAGGGGGGGTACGAGCAGTACTTC.

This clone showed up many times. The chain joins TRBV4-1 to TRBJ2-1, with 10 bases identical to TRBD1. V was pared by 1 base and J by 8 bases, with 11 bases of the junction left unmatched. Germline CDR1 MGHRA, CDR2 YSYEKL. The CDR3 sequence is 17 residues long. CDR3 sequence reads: CASSQGPPGQGSHEQFF. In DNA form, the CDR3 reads TGCGCCAGCAGCCAAGGCCCGCCGGGACAGGGGTCCCATGAGCAGTTCTTC.

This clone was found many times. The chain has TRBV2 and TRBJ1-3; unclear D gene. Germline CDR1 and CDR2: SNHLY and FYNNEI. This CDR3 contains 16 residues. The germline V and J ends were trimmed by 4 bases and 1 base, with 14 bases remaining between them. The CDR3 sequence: CASSASGRMSGNTIYF. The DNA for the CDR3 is TGTGCCAGCAGTGCCTCCGGAAGAATGTCTGGAAACACCATATATTTT.

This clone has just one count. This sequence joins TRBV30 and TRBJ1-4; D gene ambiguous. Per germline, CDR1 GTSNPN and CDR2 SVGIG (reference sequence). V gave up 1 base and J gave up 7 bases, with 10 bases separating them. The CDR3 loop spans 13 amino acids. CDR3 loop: CAWSGGLGEKLFF. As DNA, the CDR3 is TGTGCCTGGAGTGGAGGGTTGGGTGAAAAACTGTTTTTT. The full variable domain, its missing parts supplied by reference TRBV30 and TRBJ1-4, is SQTIHQWPATLVQPVGSPLSLECTVEGTSNPNLYWYRQAAGRGLQLLFYSVGIGQISSEVPQNLSASRPQDRQFILSSKKLLLSDSGFYLCAWSGGLGEKLFFGSGTQLSVL.

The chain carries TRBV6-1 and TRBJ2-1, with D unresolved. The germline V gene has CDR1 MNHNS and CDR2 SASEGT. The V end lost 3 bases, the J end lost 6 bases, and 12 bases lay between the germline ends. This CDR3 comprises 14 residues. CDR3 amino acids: CASSDSGDLNEQFF. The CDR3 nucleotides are TGTGCCAGCAGTGACTCCGGCGATCTCAATGAGCAGTTCTTC.

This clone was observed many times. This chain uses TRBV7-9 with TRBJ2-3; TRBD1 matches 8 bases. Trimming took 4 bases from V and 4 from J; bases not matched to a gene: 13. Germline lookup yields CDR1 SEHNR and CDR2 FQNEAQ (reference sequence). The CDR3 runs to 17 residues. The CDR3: CASSSGNGQGGADTQYF. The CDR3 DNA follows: TGTGCCAGCAGCTCAGGGAACGGACAGGGCGGCGCAGATACGCAGTATTTT.

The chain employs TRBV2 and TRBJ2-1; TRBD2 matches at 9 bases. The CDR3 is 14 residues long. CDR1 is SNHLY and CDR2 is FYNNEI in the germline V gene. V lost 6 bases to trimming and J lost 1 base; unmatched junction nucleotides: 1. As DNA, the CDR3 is TGTGCCAGCAGAACTAGCGGGTCCTACAATGAGCAGTTCTTC. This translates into CASRTSGSYNEQFF.

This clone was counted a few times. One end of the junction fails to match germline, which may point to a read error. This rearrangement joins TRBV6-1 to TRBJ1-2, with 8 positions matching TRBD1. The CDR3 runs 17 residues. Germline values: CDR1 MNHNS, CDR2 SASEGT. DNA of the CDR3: TGCGCCAGCAGTGGGACAGGAGGCTGCCCATTGGACTATGGCTACACCTTC. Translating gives CASSGTGGCPLDYGYTF.